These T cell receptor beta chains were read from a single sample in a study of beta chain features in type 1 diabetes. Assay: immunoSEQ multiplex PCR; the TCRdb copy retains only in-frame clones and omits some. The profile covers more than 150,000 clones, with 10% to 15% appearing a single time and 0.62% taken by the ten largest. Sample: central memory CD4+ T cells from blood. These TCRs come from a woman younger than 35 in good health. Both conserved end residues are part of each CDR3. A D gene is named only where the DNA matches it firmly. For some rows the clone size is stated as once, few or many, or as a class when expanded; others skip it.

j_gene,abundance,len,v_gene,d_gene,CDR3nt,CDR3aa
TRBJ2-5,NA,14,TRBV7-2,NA,TGTGCCAGCAGCTCACGGGACTCGCAACAGACCCAGTACTTC,CASSSRDSQQTQYF
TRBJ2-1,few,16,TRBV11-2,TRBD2,TGTGCCAGCAGCCCTCGGACTAGCGGGAGGAGAAATGAGCAGTTCTTC,CASSPRTSGRRNEQFF
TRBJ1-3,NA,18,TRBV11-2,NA,TGTGCCAGCAGACTCACAGGGCCCATCGTCAACTCTGGAAACACCATATATTTT,CASRLTGPIVNSGNTIYF
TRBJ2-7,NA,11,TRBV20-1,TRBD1,TGCAGTGCTCCTACTCAAGGGACAGCATACTTC,CSAPTQGTAYF
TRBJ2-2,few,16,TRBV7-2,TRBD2,TGTGCCAGCAGCACCGTAGCGGGAAGATCCACCGGGGAGCTGTTTTTT,CASSTVAGRSTGELFF
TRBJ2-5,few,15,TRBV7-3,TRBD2,TGTGCCAGCAGCTCGGGACTAGCGGGAGTGGAGACCCAGTACTTC,CASSSGLAGVETQYF
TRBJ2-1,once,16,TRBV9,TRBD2,TGTGCCAGCAGCGCAAGAGCGGGAGGGTCCCCCAATGAGCAGTTCTTC,CASSARAGGSPNEQFF
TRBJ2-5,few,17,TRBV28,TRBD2,TGTGCCAGCAGTTTGATCGGGGCAATGGGGGGGACGGAGACCCAGTACTTC,CASSLIGAMGGTETQYF
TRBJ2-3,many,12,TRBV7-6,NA,TGTGCCAGCGCGACTCACACAGATACGCAGTATTTT,CASATHTDTQYF
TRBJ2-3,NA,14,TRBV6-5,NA,TGTGCCAGCAGAGGAAGGGGCGGCACAGATACGCAGTATTTT,CASRGRGGTDTQYF
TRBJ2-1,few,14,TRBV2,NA,TGTGCCAGCAGACAGCCCCTAGCTGCGGGTGAGCAGTTCTTC,CASRQPLAAGEQFF
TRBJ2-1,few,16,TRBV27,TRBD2,TGTGCCAGCAGGAAGCTAATAGCGGGAGGTCGGGATGAGCAGTTCTTC,CASRKLIAGGRDEQFF
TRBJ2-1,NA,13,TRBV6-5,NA,TGTGCCAGCAGTTACTCGTCGAGGAATGAGCAGTTCTTC,CASSYSSRNEQFF
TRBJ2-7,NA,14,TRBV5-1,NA,TGCGCCAGCCGGGACACAAGGGGATTGGGAGAGCAGTACTTC,CASRDTRGLGEQYF
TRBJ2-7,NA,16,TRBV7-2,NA,TGTGCCAGCAGCCCACGGTCGGGTCTAGGGGCCTACGAGCAGTACTTC,CASSPRSGLGAYEQYF
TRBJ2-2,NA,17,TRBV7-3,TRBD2,TGTGCCAGCAGCCCGGCAGGCTTAGCGGGGACCACCGGGGAGCTGTTTTTT,CASSPAGLAGTTGELFF
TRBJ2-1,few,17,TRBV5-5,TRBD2,TGTGCCAGCAGCTTGGGTCTTGGGACTAGCGGATACAATGAGCAGTTCTTC,CASSLGLGTSGYNEQFF
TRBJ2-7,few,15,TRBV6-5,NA,TGTGCCAGCAGTACGCGTTCGAGGTTGTCGGACGAGCAGTACTTC,CASSTRSRLSDEQYF
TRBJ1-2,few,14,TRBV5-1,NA,TGCGCCAGCAGCTTGACAGTAACCAACTATGGCTACACCTTC,CASSLTVTNYGYTF
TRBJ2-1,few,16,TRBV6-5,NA,TGTGCCAGCAGTTACCTCAAAGGGAGCTCCTACAATGAGCAGTTCTTC,CASSYLKGSSYNEQFF
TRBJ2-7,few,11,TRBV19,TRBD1,TGTGCCAGTAGGACGACAGGGGAGGAGTACTTC,CASRTTGEEYF
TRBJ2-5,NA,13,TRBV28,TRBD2,TGTGCCAGCAGTTTAGGGGGGGAAGAGACCCAGTACTTC,CASSLGGEETQYF
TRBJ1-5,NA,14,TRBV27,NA,TGTGCCAGCAGCTTATACAGGGGCAATCAGCCCCAGCATTTT,CASSLYRGNQPQHF
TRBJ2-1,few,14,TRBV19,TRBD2,TGTGCCAGCAAGCGGGAGGTCAGCCACAATGAGCAGTTCTTC,CASKREVSHNEQFF
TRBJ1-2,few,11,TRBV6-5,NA,TGTGCCAGCAGCTCCGGGAGTGGCTACACCTTC,CASSSGSGYTF
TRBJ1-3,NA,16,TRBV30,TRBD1,TGTGCCTGGAGTGTAATGGCAGGGGGAACGGGAAACACCATATATTTT,CAWSVMAGGTGNTIYF
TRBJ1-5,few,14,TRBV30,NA,TGTGCCTGGAGTGTCGGAGGTCTTGATCAGCCCCAGCATTTT,CAWSVGGLDQPQHF
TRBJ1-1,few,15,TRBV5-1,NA,TGCGCCAGCAGCGATCTAGGACAGAAGAACACTGAAGCTTTCTTT,CASSDLGQKNTEAFF